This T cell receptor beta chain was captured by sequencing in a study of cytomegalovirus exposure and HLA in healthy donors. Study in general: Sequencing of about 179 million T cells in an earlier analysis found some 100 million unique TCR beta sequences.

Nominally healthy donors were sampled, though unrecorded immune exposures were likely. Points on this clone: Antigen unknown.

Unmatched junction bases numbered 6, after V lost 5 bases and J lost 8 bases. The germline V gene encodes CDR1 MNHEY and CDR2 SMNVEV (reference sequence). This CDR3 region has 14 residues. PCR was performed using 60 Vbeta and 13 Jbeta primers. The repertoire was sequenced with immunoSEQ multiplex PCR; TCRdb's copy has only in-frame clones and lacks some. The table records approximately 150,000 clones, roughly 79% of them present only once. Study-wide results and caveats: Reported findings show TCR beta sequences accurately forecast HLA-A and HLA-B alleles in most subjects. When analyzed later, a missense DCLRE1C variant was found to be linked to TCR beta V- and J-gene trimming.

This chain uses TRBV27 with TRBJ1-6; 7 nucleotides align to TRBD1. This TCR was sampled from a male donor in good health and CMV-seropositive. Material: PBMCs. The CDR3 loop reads CASSIQGGHSPLHF. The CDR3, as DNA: TGTGCCAGCAGTATCCAGGGGGGACATTCACCCCTCCACTTT.